This is a list of T cell receptor beta chains from one sample in a study of shared clonotypes between healthy human individuals. Here immunoSEQ multiplex PCR was the method, and the copy in TCRdb shows in-frame clones only, minus some. The sample lists hundreds of thousands of clones; roughly three quarters were seen once. Material: PBMCs. All receptors come from a woman between 40 and 55 years old in good health. Some clones in this sample may be carry-over from other donors' samples. The conserved cysteine and the conserved F or W are not part of the CDR3 here. D genes are given only for firm matches.

j_call cdr3_length d_call v_call cdr3_aa
TRBJ1-2 12 NA TRBV11-2 ASSLRSRGYGYT
TRBJ2-1 14 TRBD2 TRBV5-5 ASSLFSGRTRNEQF
TRBJ2-1 13 NA TRBV14 ASSPRTTSVYEQF
TRBJ1-1 11 TRBD1 TRBV27 ASSPGTGVRAF
TRBJ1-2 12 NA TRBV5-6 ASSRRQAADGYT
TRBJ1-1 13 NA TRBV27 ASSLAVTASTEAF
TRBJ2-7 12 TRBD1 TRBV2 ASKGTGVSYEQY
TRBJ2-1 14 TRBD1 TRBV25-1 ASSEWTRQGDNEQF
TRBJ2-7 12 TRBD1 TRBV7-9 ASSSRTGGYEQY
TRBJ2-5 11 NA TRBV7-9 ASSLDGGETQY
TRBJ2-2 13 NA TRBV9 ASSVSGENTGELF
TRBJ2-1 13 NA TRBV13 ASSREGRSYNEQF
TRBJ2-5 16 NA TRBV7-8 ASSLSRALLASVETQY
TRBJ1-2 11 NA TRBV4-3 ASSQALDGGYT
TRBJ2-3 8 NA TRBV10-2 AIGTRTQY
TRBJ2-5 12 NA TRBV4-1 ASSPGGNPRTQY
TRBJ1-1 14 NA TRBV5-4 ASSLWGHRANTEAF
TRBJ2-7 12 NA TRBV29-1 SVDDSAGGYEQY
TRBJ1-3 17 NA TRBV11-2 ASSSPGFRNPVSGNTIY
TRBJ2-7 12 TRBD2 TRBV7-2 ASSLAGGPGEQY
TRBJ2-7 17 TRBD2 TRBV7-7 ASRIGLAGGLNSVYEQY
TRBJ1-4 13 TRBD1 TRBV5-5 ASSLYEGADEKLF
TRBJ1-2 11 NA TRBV5-1 ASSPISAFGYT
TRBJ1-1 12 NA TRBV7-2 ASSLQSVNTEAF
TRBJ2-3 11 TRBD2 TRBV18 ASSDLAGDTQY
TRBJ1-6 12 NA TRBV5-1 ASSLAGADSPLH
TRBJ2-3 13 NA TRBV9 ASSGRWGLADTQY
TRBJ2-7 11 NA TRBV7-2 ASSLGFEREQY
TRBJ2-1 11 TRBD2 TRBV29-1 SVEGGTNNEQF
TRBJ2-3 13 TRBD2 TRBV19 ASSTSWSGRDTQY
TRBJ1-2 11 NA TRBV19 ASSPRGANGYT
TRBJ2-7 12 NA TRBV28 ASRRGDSAYEQY
TRBJ1-2 14 TRBD1 TRBV4-3 ASSQDSTTGHYGYT
TRBJ1-2 13 NA TRBV7-2 ASSLNLWPNYGYT
TRBJ2-7 11 NA TRBV4-1 ASSLGANYEQY
TRBJ2-5 11 TRBD2 TRBV19 ASSLAAQETQY
TRBJ1-4 12 NA TRBV5-1 ASSLGGINEKLF
TRBJ2-7 10 NA TRBV7-2 ASSFPPNEQY
TRBJ2-7 12 TRBD2 TRBV27 ASSLRRGSYEQY
TRBJ2-2 14 TRBD2 TRBV10-1 ASSGGGTENTGELF
TRBJ2-3 12 TRBD1 TRBV6-5 ASSGTVSTDTQY
TRBJ1-4 13 TRBD1 TRBV6-1 ASSDYGTGSEKLF
TRBJ2-3 15 NA TRBV19 ASSIGGGSGAGATQY
TRBJ2-2 11 NA TRBV9 ASSPLLTGELF
TRBJ2-5 12 NA TRBV7-2 ASSSDRGRETQY
TRBJ2-7 13 NA TRBV7-2 ASSLSGWYSYEQY
TRBJ1-2 11 NA TRBV7-9 ASSNDSNYGYT
TRBJ2-3 17 TRBD2 TRBV10-3 AISPRRTSGRLLTDTQY
TRBJ2-5 11 NA TRBV6-1 ASRHISQETQY